One sample yielded the 17 T cell receptor beta chains listed below, sequenced in a study of blood T cells in healthy people across ages. For the second PCR, which ran for roughly 6 to 11 cycles, a sample-barcoded 5' primer and a J-beta primer mix were used. TCRdb independently ran MiXCR on the 5' RACE reads; one entry per CDR3 protein. The sample has about 640,000 distinct CDR3 sequences, under 70% seen once. Sequencing was carried out using blood. The receptors were gathered from a man aged 55 to 69 in good health.

Turning to this clonotype: Its ends do not fully match the called genes, so a read error is possible. The V call is TRBV5-1, the J call TRBJ1-2, with 12 nucleotides matching TRBD1. The CDR3 is 13 residues long. Germline V gene lookup returns CDR1 SGHRS and CDR2 YFSETQ. Here the CDR3 DNA reads TGTGCCAGCAGCCCCGGGACAGGGGGCGGCTACACCTTC. Translated: CASSPGTGGGYTF.

The chain uses TRBV14 and TRBJ2-4; the match to TRBD1 covers 8 bases. With 1 base clipped from V and 8 bases from J, the junction kept 4 bases outside the gene matches. The CDR3 sequence is 14 residues long. The germline gives CDR1 SGHDN, CDR2 FVKESK. Here the CDR3 DNA reads TGTGCCAGCAGCCAAGCAGGGGGCTGGGACATTCAGTACTTC. Residues: CASSQAGGWDIQYF.

The chain recombines TRBV6-5 with TRBJ2-7; TRBD2 aligns across 8 bases. Germline loops: CDR1 MNHEY, CDR2 SVGAGI. The CDR3 consists of 15 residues. J gave up 2 bases and V 0 bases, and 3 bases lay outside the gene matches. CDR3 coding DNA: TGTGCCAGCAGTTACTCGAAACTAGCGGCCTACGAGCAGTACTTC. Its translation: CASSYSKLAAYEQYF.

The chain links TRBV25-1 to TRBJ2-7; D is unclear. With 3 bases removed from V and 2 bases from J, the gap between germline ends came to 8 bases. CDR1 MGHDK and CDR2 SYGVNS come from the germline V gene. This CDR3 has 13 amino acids. The CDR3 DNA sequence: TGTGCCAGCAGTGACCCCCCAGCCTACGAGCAGTACTTC. Protein product: CASSDPPAYEQYF.

The chain recombines TRBV29-1 with TRBJ2-1; 8 nucleotides agree with TRBD2. This CDR3 spans 13 amino acids. V shed 4 bases, J shed 4 bases, and the junction held 3 bases outside the gene matches. Germline-derived CDR1 and CDR2 are SQVTM and ANQGSEA. This chain's CDR3 is CSVAASGYNEQFF. In DNA, the CDR3 is TGCAGCGTTGCGGCTAGCGGGTACAATGAGCAGTTCTTC.

The chain couples TRBV15 to TRBJ2-3; D perhaps matches TRBD2 (5 bases). V shed 3 bases and J shed 1 base, with 14 bases lying between them. The CDR3 runs to 16 residues. Germline V CDR1 and CDR2: LNHNV, YYDKDF (reference sequence). DNA for the CDR3: TGTGCCACCAGCAGCCTGACTACCCTGGGCACAGATACGCAGTATTTT. This encodes CATSSLTTLGTDTQYF. Looking up the rest from reference TRBV15 and TRBJ2-3 gives the full variable domain: DAMVIQNPRYQVTQFGKPVTLSCSQTLNHNVMYWYQQKSSQAPKLLFHYYDKDFNNEADTPDNFQSRRPNTSFCFLDIRSPGLGDTAMYLCATSSLTTLGTDTQYFGPGTRLTVL.

This sequence joins TRBV13 and TRBJ1-1, with a possible D match to TRBD1 (5 bases). The CDR3 is 14 amino acids. V shed 2 bases and J shed 4 bases, with 11 bases lying between them. Germline V CDR1 and CDR2: PRHDT, FYEKMQ (reference sequence). CDR3 region: CASSLKGLGTEAFF. Here the CDR3 DNA reads TGTGCCAGCAGCTTAAAGGGGTTGGGCACTGAAGCTTTCTTT.

The chain's CDR3 is CASSPGQGLTGELFF. CDR3 sequence (DNA): TGCGCCAGCAGCCCGGGACAGGGGCTCACCGGGGAGCTGTTTTTT. The rearrangement joins TRBV4-1 to TRBJ2-2, with 10 bases identical to TRBD1. J was trimmed by 4 bases and V by 4 bases; bases with no gene match: 3. Germline CDR1 reads MGHRA; CDR2 reads YSYEKL. The CDR3 is made up of 15 amino acids.

A note on this clonotype: One end of the junction fails to match germline, which may point to a read error. The J gene is TRBJ1-1, the V gene TRBV7-9; 8 bases are a match to TRBD1. From germline, CDR1 is SEHNR and CDR2 FQNEAQ (reference sequence). This CDR3 has 14 amino acids. The CDR3 coding sequence is TGTGCCAGCATCCCGGGACAGGCTGACACGGAAGCTTTCTTT. The encoded protein is CASIPGQADTEAFF.

The sample holds a few counts of this clonotype. The chain has TRBV7-2 and TRBJ2-5; 15 bases are a match to TRBD2. Germline V CDR1 and CDR2: SGHTA, FQGNSA. There are 17 residues in the CDR3. J was trimmed by 2 bases and V by 5 bases; bases with no gene match: 6. CDR3 in amino acids: CASSEGTSGGLQETQYF. CDR3 nucleotides: TGTGCCAGCAGCGAAGGGACTAGCGGGGGGTTACAAGAGACCCAGTACTTC.

The chain is built from TRBV9 and TRBJ2-3, with D unclear. Trimming removed 4 bases at V and 6 bases at J, with 18 bases between. The CDR3 is 15 residues long. The V gene's germline CDR1 is SGDLS and CDR2 YYNGEE. CDR3 sequence: CASSRRNSGGDTQYF. CDR3 coding DNA: TGTGCCAGCAGCCGGCGTAATTCGGGCGGTGATACGCAGTATTTT.

The CDR3 region is CSVDSGAGGLNEQFF. The CDR3 DNA reads as TGCAGCGTTGACTCTGGGGCAGGGGGGTTGAATGAGCAGTTCTTC. This rearrangement joins TRBV29-1 to TRBJ2-1, with D possibly TRBD1 on 7 matching bases. The V end lost 3 bases, the J end lost 7 bases, and 19 bases lay between the germline ends. Germline-derived CDR1 and CDR2 are SQVTM and ANQGSEA. The CDR3 is 15 amino acids.

Details on this clonotype: A read error may produce the germline difference seen at one junction end. The rearrangement uses TRBV12-3 or TRBV12-4 and TRBJ1-4; D might be TRBD1 (5 bases). The CDR3 consists of 14 residues. The CDR3 sequence: CASSPRRGKEKPFF. CDR3 sequence (DNA): TGTGCCAGCAGTCCGCGAAGGGGAAAGGAAAAACCGTTTTTT.

This sequence joins TRBV25-1 and TRBJ1-2, with D possibly being TRBD1 (5 bases). V lost 3 bases, J lost 10 bases, and 18 bases lay in between. The germline gives CDR1 MGHDK, CDR2 SYGVNS. The CDR3 loop spans 14 amino acids. CDR3: CASSDPGTVDVYTF. Written as DNA, the CDR3 is TGTGCCAGCAGTGACCCCGGGACCGTGGATGTCTACACCTTC.

This rearrangement joins TRBV10-3 to TRBJ2-4; a possible D gene is TRBD2 (6 bases). The length of the CDR3 is 16 residues. CDR1 is ENHRY and CDR2 is SYGVKD in the germline V gene. V was clipped by 0 bases and J by 0 bases, with 9 bases between them. The CDR3 loop reads CAISESRGLAKNIQYF. The CDR3 DNA sequence: TGTGCCATCAGTGAGTCCCGGGGACTAGCCAAAAACATTCAGTACTTC.

This clonotype appeared many times. V usage is TRBV6-6 and J usage is TRBJ2-6; 7 nucleotides agree with TRBD2. Trimming cost V 3 bases and J 0 bases; bases outside gene matches: 5. The CDR3 extends over 17 amino acids. CDR1 and CDR2 from the germline V gene are MNHNY and SVGAGI (reference sequence). CDR3 in amino acids: CASSYTGGYSGANVLTF. CDR3 bases: TGTGCCAGCAGTTATACCGGGGGGTACTCTGGGGCCAACGTCCTGACTTTC.

The CDR3 nucleotides are TGCGCCAGCAGCCACGGACAGGGGGTTCCGAACACTGAAGCTTTCTTT. Its translation is CASSHGQGVPNTEAFF. This sequence joins TRBV4-1 and TRBJ1-1, with 10 bases lining up with TRBD1. V dropped 3 bases and J dropped 1; count of bases not matched to a gene: 5. This CDR3 comprises 16 residues. Germline values: CDR1 MGHRA, CDR2 YSYEKL.